The 6 T cell receptor beta chains in this list originate from one sample, sequenced in a study of early T cells in non-severe SARS-CoV-2 infection. MiXCR was run by TCRdb on the 5' RACE reads, yielding one entry per CDR3 protein. The data show 25,000 to 30,000 distinct CDR3 sequences, with around 4% seen just once and 10% held by the top ten. Sequencing was done on a sample of whole blood. The receptors were sampled from an adult who was a healthcare worker with PCR-confirmed SARS-CoV-2 infection or an uninfected control (not recorded which).

In its sample, this clonotype was seen a few times. The chain uses TRBV6-6 and TRBJ2-5; maybe TRBD1 (6 bases). CDR1 is MNHNY and CDR2 is SVGAGI in the germline V gene (reference sequence). The CDR3 spans 15 residues. Trimming cost V 2 bases and J 1 base, with 11 bases left between them. The CDR3 DNA follows: TGTGCCAGCAGTTACGTCCGGGACACCCAAGAGACCCAGTACTTC. Its protein is CASSYVRDTQETQYF.

This clonotype qualifies as medium-sized (0.01 to 0.1%). The V gene is TRBV5-1, the J gene TRBJ1-6; D is unresolved. CDR3 length equals 15 residues. In germline, CDR1 is SGHRS, CDR2 YFSETQ. V gave up 0 bases and J gave up 7 bases, with 11 bases separating them. CDR3 in amino acids: CASSLAGAENSPLHF. The CDR3 coding sequence is TGCGCCAGCAGCTTGGCCGGAGCAGAGAATTCACCCCTCCACTTT.

The gene calls are TRBV5-6 and TRBJ2-5; no clear D. CDR1 is SGHDT and CDR2 is YYEEEE in the germline V gene. This CDR3 spans 13 amino acids. Trimming pared 5 bases from V and 4 bases from J, leaving 12 bases between. The CDR3 sequence: CASSTMLRETQYF. The CDR3 region has the DNA TGTGCCAGCAGTACAATGCTTCGAGAGACCCAGTACTTC.

Ten or more counts support this clonotype. This chain uses TRBV11-2 with TRBJ2-1; D is ambiguous. From germline, CDR1 is SGHAT and CDR2 FQNNGV. This CDR3 comprises 13 residues. With 2 bases removed from V and 9 bases from J, the gap between germline ends came to 11 bases. CDR3 in DNA: TGTGCCAGCAGCTTACAACAGTTCGCTGAGCAGTTCTTC. Residues: CASSLQQFAEQFF.

This clonotype was detected many times. The genes are TRBV10-3 and TRBJ2-2; D is possibly TRBD1 (6 bases). Trimming took off 6 bases at V and 0 bases at J, with 11 bases between the two ends. This CDR3 comprises 15 residues. Germline CDR1 reads ENHRY; CDR2 reads SYGVKD. The CDR3 sequence is CAIRAGTTNTGELFF. CDR3 sequence (DNA): TGTGCCATCAGAGCCGGGACAACGAACACCGGGGAGCTGTTTTTT.

Only a few counts were recorded for this clonotype. The genes are TRBV28 and TRBJ1-6, with TRBD1 as a possible D gene (5 bases). The CDR3 extends over 16 amino acids. CDR1 and CDR2 (germline): MDHEN, SYDVKM. Trimming removed 7 bases at V and 6 bases at J, with 19 bases between. CDR3 DNA sequence: TGTGCCAGCAACCCCCCTGGGCGACAGCTTAATTCACCCCTCCACTTT. This gives the protein CASNPPGRQLNSPLHF.